The 30 T cell receptor beta chains given below trace back to one sample, sequenced in a study of blood T cell repertoires in COVID-19. The protocol was immunoSEQ multiplex PCR, while the TCRdb copy is restricted to in-frame clones and leaves out a portion. Of approximately 250,000 clones in the sample, over 80% are singletons; the top ten hold approximately 1.5%. Sequenced input: peripheral blood. Receptor source: a woman in her thirties or forties who had recovered from COVID-19.

This clone appeared a few times. V gene TRBV7-9 combines with J gene TRBJ1-3, with 7 bases identical to TRBD1. The ends lost 5 bases at V and 3 bases at J; junction bases unmatched: 7. This CDR3 region has 15 residues. Germline assignment: CDR1 SEHNR and CDR2 FQNEAQ (reference sequence). CDR3 sequence reads: CASSDDRVFGNTIYF. The CDR3 DNA reads TGTGCCAGCAGCGACGACAGGGTTTTTGGAAACACCATATATTTT.

The gene calls are TRBV4-1 and TRBJ1-5, with D hard to call. This CDR3 has 16 amino acids. CDR1 and CDR2 from the germline V gene are MGHRA and YSYEKL. V was trimmed by 0 bases and J by 7 bases, leaving 16 bases between them. CDR3 amino acids: CASSQEVAGVGQPQHF. For the CDR3, the DNA is TGCGCCAGCAGCCAAGAAGTCGCCGGGGTAGGACAGCCCCAGCATTTT.

CDR3 DNA sequence: TGCAGCGTGGACCGGGACAGGGACGTGGTTGGCACAGATACGCAGTATTTT. Translated, it gives CSVDRDRDVVGTDTQYF. The chain joins TRBV29-1 to TRBJ2-3; 9 nucleotides agree with TRBD1. Looked up from germline, CDR1 is SQVTM and CDR2 is ANQGSEA. Trimming at V came to 6 bases and at J to 1 base, leaving 14 bases not matched to a gene. This CDR3 has 17 residues.

This clone was seen only a few times. The genes are TRBV5-1 and TRBJ1-6; TRBD1 matches 7 bases. The CDR3 is 15 amino acids. V shed 3 bases, J shed 9 bases, and the junction held 9 bases outside the gene matches. Germline V gives CDR1 SGHRS, CDR2 YFSETQ. In DNA form, the CDR3 reads TGCGCCAGCAGCTACACGGGACAGACCTTTTCACCCCTCCACTTT. It codes for CASSYTGQTFSPLHF.

The chain joins TRBV4-1 to TRBJ2-2; D may be TRBD2 (6 bases). Germline V lookup: CDR1 MGHRA, CDR2 YSYEKL. The germline V and J ends were trimmed by 1 base and 9 bases, with 12 bases remaining between them. The CDR3 covers 14 residues. The CDR3, as DNA: TGCGCCAGCAGCCAAGGGGGGGTTAACCGGGAGCTGTTTTTT. The encoded protein is CASSQGGVNRELFF.

The V gene is TRBV30, the J gene TRBJ1-2; D is unclear. The CDR3 runs to 12 residues. V was clipped by 5 bases and J by 3 bases, with 10 bases between them. Germline CDR1 GTSNPN, CDR2 SVGIG (reference sequence). The CDR3 loop reads CAWGQYDYGYTF. CDR3 nucleotides: TGTGCCTGGGGGCAGTACGACTATGGCTACACCTTC.

This chain links TRBV7-6 with TRBJ2-7; TRBD1 aligns across 7 bases. The CDR3 consists of 13 residues. Germline CDR1 reads SGHVS; CDR2 reads FNYEAQ. The V gene end was trimmed by 2 bases and the J gene end by 3 bases; junction bases not matched to a gene: 1. CDR3 bases: TGTGCCAGCAGCTTACCAGGGGGCTACGAGCAGTACTTC. It encodes CASSLPGGYEQYF. The whole variable domain, remainder taken from reference TRBV7-6 and TRBJ2-7, is GAGVSQSPRYKVTKRGQDVALRCDPISGHVSLYWYRQALGQGPEFLTYFNYEAQQDKSGLPNDRFSAERPEGSISTLTIQRTEQRDSAMYRCASSLPGGYEQYFGPGTRLTVT.

CDR3 nucleotides: TGCGCCAGCAGCTTCGGACTAGCGGGGGGTCCCGGGATATACAATGAGCAGTTCTTC. It codes for CASSFGLAGGPGIYNEQFF. The chain links TRBV5-1 to TRBJ2-1; TRBD2 aligns across 14 bases. Per germline, CDR1 SGHRS and CDR2 YFSETQ. The CDR3 contains 19 residues. Unmatched junction bases numbered 11, after V lost 2 bases and J lost 4 bases.

V is TRBV2 and J is TRBJ1-5; D not resolved. The length of the CDR3 is 15 residues. Between the trimmed V and J ends, which lost 5 bases and 1 base, there was a span of 12 bases. Germline V gives CDR1 SNHLY, CDR2 FYNNEI. DNA of the CDR3: TGTGCCAGCAGTTCCTGGACTGTGAGCAATCAGCCCCAGCATTTT. Translation gives CASSSWTVSNQPQHF.

This clone was seen only a few times. The rearrangement joins TRBV6-5 to TRBJ2-3; 7 positions match TRBD1. This CDR3 has 14 residues. Per germline, CDR1 MNHEY and CDR2 SVGAGI. The J segment lost 3 bases and the V segment lost 6 bases, leaving 6 bases of the junction unmatched. CDR3 loop: CASRQTGKTDTQYF. The CDR3 DNA follows: TGTGCCAGCAGACAGACAGGGAAAACAGATACGCAGTATTTT.

V gene TRBV5-4 combines with J gene TRBJ1-2; 7 bases match TRBD1. Germline V CDR1 and CDR2: SGHNT, YYREEE (reference sequence). The CDR3 is 13 residues long. After removal of 2 bases from V and 4 bases from J, the junction contained 2 bases not matched to a gene. Here the CDR3 DNA reads TGTGCCAGCAGCTTTGGGGACAGCTATGGCTACACCTTC. Translation: CASSFGDSYGYTF.

The chain combines TRBV28 with TRBJ2-1; 8 positions agree with TRBD1. Looked up from germline, CDR1 is MDHEN and CDR2 is SYDVKM. Unmatched junction bases numbered 19, after V lost 6 bases and J lost 3 bases. The CDR3 is 19 residues long. In nucleotides, the CDR3 is TGTGCCAGCAGGAAGGGCTTGATGTCAGGGGGCTTTCGCTACAATGAGCAGTTCTTC. Protein sequence: CASRKGLMSGGFRYNEQFF.

This clone showed up just once. The V gene is TRBV18, the J gene TRBJ1-1; 8 nucleotides line up with TRBD1. The germline V gene has CDR1 KGHSH and CDR2 LQKENI. CDR3 length: 16 residues. The V gene end was trimmed by 0 bases and the J gene end by 6 bases; junction bases not matched to a gene: 9. The CDR3 region has the DNA TGTGCCAGCTCACCACCCCAAGGACAGGGTAGGTCTGAAGCTTTCTTT. Its translation is CASSPPQGQGRSEAFF.

The CDR3 here is CASSLAYAFEGYTF. The CDR3 DNA reads TGTGCCAGCAGCTTGGCCTATGCTTTTGAGGGCTACACCTTC. This chain uses TRBV5-6 with TRBJ1-2; no firm D call. The V gene lost 0 bases and the J gene lost 8 bases, with 14 bases spanning the gap. This CDR3 comprises 14 residues. CDR1 and CDR2 from the germline V gene are SGHDT and YYEEEE.

The V and J genes are TRBV5-1 and TRBJ2-7; tentative D call: TRBD1 (5 bases). Germline CDR1 and CDR2: SGHRS and YFSETQ. Trimming took off 2 bases at V and 6 bases at J, with 18 bases between the two ends. The CDR3 extends over 15 amino acids. As DNA, the CDR3 is TGCGCCAGCAGCTTCAGGGAATCCTCCGGTAGCGAGCAGTACTTC. It encodes CASSFRESSGSEQYF.

Here the CDR3 reads CASSLTLAGGSAQYF. CDR3 bases: TGTGCCAGCAGCTTAACGCTAGCGGGGGGCTCTGCGCAGTATTTT. The chain joins TRBV7-2 to TRBJ2-3, with TRBD2 matching over 11 bases. CDR1 is SGHTA, CDR2 FQGNSA, per germline. The length of the CDR3 is 15 residues. J was trimmed by 10 bases and V by 2 bases; bases with no gene match: 8.

This clone was recorded once. V is TRBV2 and J is TRBJ2-5; D remains ambiguous. Per germline, CDR1 SNHLY and CDR2 FYNNEI. V lost 4 bases and J lost 5, with 11 bases in between. This CDR3 has 13 amino acids. CDR3 loop: CASSGSKRETQYF. The CDR3 DNA reads as TGTGCCAGCAGTGGGTCTAAACGGGAGACCCAGTACTTC. Supplemented by reference TRBV2 and TRBJ2-5, the full variable domain reads EPEVTQTPSHQVTQMGQEVILRCVPISNHLYFYWYRQILGQKVEFLVSFYNNEISEKSEIFDDQFSVERPDGSNFTLKIRSTKLEDSAMYFCASSGSKRETQYFGPGTRLLVL.

This clone was picked up one time. This sequence joins TRBV2 and TRBJ2-7; 7 bases fit TRBD1. There are 13 residues in the CDR3. J was trimmed by 2 bases and V by 4 bases; bases with no gene match: 2. Germline CDR1 SNHLY, CDR2 FYNNEI. The CDR3: CASSGQGAYEQYF. Here the CDR3 DNA reads TGTGCCAGCAGTGGACAGGGAGCCTACGAGCAGTACTTC.

The V gene is TRBV12-3 or TRBV12-4, the J gene TRBJ1-2; D is ambiguous. V was pared by 3 bases and J by 5 bases, with 7 bases between. The CDR3 consists of 12 residues. The CDR3 DNA reads TGTGCCAGCAGTTTTGGGGAGTATGGCTACACCTTC. Encoded protein: CASSFGEYGYTF.

This clone was counted between two and nine times. J is TRBJ1-5 and V is TRBV27; D unresolved. The CDR3 length is 16 residues. CDR1 MNHEY and CDR2 SMNVEV come from the germline V gene (reference sequence). V was pared by 9 bases and J by 0 bases, with 18 bases between. The CDR3 region is CARPTRDVNSNQPQHF. The CDR3 DNA follows: TGTGCCAGACCTACCCGGGATGTCAATAGCAATCAGCCCCAGCATTTT.

This clone appeared a few times. At the DNA level, this CDR3 is encoded by other sequences in the same sample as well. V usage is TRBV6-5 and J usage is TRBJ1-6, with TRBD1 as a possible D gene (5 bases). The CDR3 contains 15 residues. V lost 8 bases, J lost 6 bases, and 17 bases lay in between. Germline values: CDR1 MNHEY, CDR2 SVGAGI. CDR3 DNA: TGTGCCAGCGCTCCTGTGGGGGGTCTTAATTCACCCCTCCACTTT. Translation: CASAPVGGLNSPLHF.

This clone was detected only a few times. The rearrangement joins TRBV2 to TRBJ1-4, with D possibly matching TRBD1 (6 bases). V was trimmed by 2 bases and J by 7 bases, leaving 8 bases between them. This CDR3 region has 13 residues. Looked up from germline, CDR1 is SNHLY and CDR2 is FYNNEI. The CDR3 region has the DNA TGTGCCAGCAGTGAAACAGGGAGTGAAAAACTGTTTTTT. It translates to CASSETGSEKLFF.

J is TRBJ2-5 and V is TRBV5-1, with D maybe TRBD1 (6 bases). Per germline, CDR1 SGHRS and CDR2 YFSETQ. The CDR3 spans 15 residues. Trimming cost V 4 bases and J 1 base, with 14 bases left between them. Written as DNA, the CDR3 is TGCGCCAGCAGCCCCCTCGGACAGCCCCAAGAGACCCAGTACTTC. This sequence encodes CASSPLGQPQETQYF. The full variable domain, its missing parts supplied by reference TRBV5-1 and TRBJ2-5, is KAGVTQTPRYLIKTRGQQVTLSCSPISGHRSVSWYQQTPGQGLQFLFEYFSETQRNKGNFPGRFSGRQFSNSRSEMNVSTLELGDSALYLCASSPLGQPQETQYFGPGTRLLVL.

This rearrangement joins TRBV12-5 to TRBJ2-3; 14 bases map to TRBD2. CDR3 size: 17 residues. Germline V lookup: CDR1 LGHNT, CDR2 FRNRAP. The J segment lost 7 bases and the V segment lost 4 bases, leaving 10 bases of the junction unmatched. The DNA for the CDR3 is TGTGCTAGTGGTTCGGCATTGACTAGCGGGGGGGTTCATACGCAGTATTTT. Translated, it gives CASGSALTSGGVHTQYF.

J is TRBJ1-3 and V is TRBV7-9; D remains unclear. Germline lookup yields CDR1 SEHNR and CDR2 FQNEAQ (reference sequence). The CDR3 covers 15 residues. Trimming took 2 bases from V and 8 from J, leaving 16 bases between them. CDR3 DNA: TGTGCCAGCAGCTTATTATTTGGCCGGGAAGACACCATATATTTT. Translation: CASSLLFGREDTIYF.

The CDR3 region is CSANRVNEQFF. Written as DNA, the CDR3 is TGCAGTGCTAACAGGGTTAATGAGCAGTTCTTC. The V gene is TRBV20-1, the J gene TRBJ2-1; TRBD1 is a possible D gene (6 bases). The V and J ends lost 4 bases and 7 bases respectively, with 8 bases between them. This CDR3 has 11 amino acids. Germline values: CDR1 DFQATT, CDR2 SNEGSKA (reference sequence).

The rearrangement uses TRBV4-1 and TRBJ2-7, with D possibly TRBD1 on 7 matching bases. Per the germline V gene, CDR1 is MGHRA and CDR2 is YSYEKL. This CDR3 region has 16 residues. V was trimmed by 1 base and J by 4 bases, leaving 17 bases between them. In DNA, the CDR3 is TGCGCCAGCAGCCAAGGGGGGGTTACAGGGGTTTACGAGCAGTACTTC. It translates to CASSQGGVTGVYEQYF.

V usage is TRBV18 and J usage is TRBJ1-1; 8 bases match TRBD1. CDR1 and CDR2 (germline): KGHSH, LQKENI. The CDR3 is 16 residues long. V shed 3 bases and J 3 bases; nucleotides not matched to a gene: 9. CDR3 amino acids: CASSPRTGSPDTEAFF. For the CDR3, the DNA is TGTGCCAGCTCACCGCGGACAGGGAGTCCTGACACTGAAGCTTTCTTT.

The chain couples TRBV6-5 to TRBJ2-1; TRBD2 agrees at 12 bases. CDR1 and CDR2 from the germline V gene are MNHEY and SVGAGI. V dropped 7 bases and J dropped 7; count of bases not matched to a gene: 5. The CDR3 has 14 residues. The chain's CDR3 is CASTRTSGENEQFF. The CDR3 DNA reads as TGTGCCAGCACGCGGACTAGCGGGGAAAATGAGCAGTTCTTC.

The rearrangement joins TRBV25-1 to TRBJ2-3; 8 bases are a match to TRBD2. CDR1 MGHDK and CDR2 SYGVNS come from the germline V gene. This CDR3 region has 14 residues. V lost 4 bases, J lost 2 bases, and 2 bases stayed unmatched. The CDR3 spells CASSAAGDTDTQYF. CDR3 nucleotide sequence: TGTGCCAGCAGTGCAGCGGGAGACACAGATACGCAGTATTTT.